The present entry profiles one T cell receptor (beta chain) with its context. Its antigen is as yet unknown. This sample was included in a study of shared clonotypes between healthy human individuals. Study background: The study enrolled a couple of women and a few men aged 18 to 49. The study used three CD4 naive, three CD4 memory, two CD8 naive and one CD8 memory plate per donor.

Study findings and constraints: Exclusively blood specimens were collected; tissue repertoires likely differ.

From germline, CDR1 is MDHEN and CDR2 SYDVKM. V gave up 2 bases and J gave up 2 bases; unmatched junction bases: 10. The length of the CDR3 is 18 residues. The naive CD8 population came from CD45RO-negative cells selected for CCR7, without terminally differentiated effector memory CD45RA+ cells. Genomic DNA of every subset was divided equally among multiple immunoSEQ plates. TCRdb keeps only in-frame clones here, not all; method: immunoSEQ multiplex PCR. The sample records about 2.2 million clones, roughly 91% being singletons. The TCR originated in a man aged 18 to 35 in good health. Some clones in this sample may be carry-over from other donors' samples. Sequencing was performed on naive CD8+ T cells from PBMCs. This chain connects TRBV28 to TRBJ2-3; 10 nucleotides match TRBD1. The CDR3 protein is CASSLEGTGVDPTDTQYF. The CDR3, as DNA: TGTGCCAGCAGTTTAGAAGGGACAGGGGTCGATCCCACAGATACGCAGTATTTT.